One sample yielded the 6 T cell receptor beta chains listed below, sequenced in a study of blood T cell repertoires in COVID-19. The method was immunoSEQ multiplex PCR; TCRdb's version includes in-frame clones alone and lacks a portion of them. The table lists approximately 250,000 clones, about 87% of them singletons. The sample taken for sequencing was PBMCs or T cells enriched from blood (not recorded which). These receptors originate from a woman aged 40-49 years who had been exposed to COVID-19.

This chain uses TRBV5-8 with TRBJ2-7; TRBD2 matches at 10 bases. The V segment lost 3 bases and the J segment 0 bases; nucleotides outside the gene matches: 6. The CDR3 sequence is 16 residues long. Germline V gene sequence: CDR1 SGHTS, CDR2 YDEGEE. Here the CDR3 reads CASSYGLAESSYEQYV. CDR3 nucleotides: TGTGCCAGCAGCTATGGACTAGCGGAAAGCTCCTACGAGCAGTACGTC.

In the case of this clone: Other DNA sequences in the same sample also yield this CDR3. V usage is TRBV19 and J usage is TRBJ1-4, with no clear D. V gave up 5 bases and J gave up 0 bases, with 7 bases separating them. Germline assignment: CDR1 LNHDA and CDR2 SQIVND (reference sequence). This CDR3 region has 14 residues. The CDR3 protein is CASSLAATNEKLFF. CDR3 nucleotides: TGTGCCAGTAGTCTGGCGGCAACTAATGAAAAACTGTTTTTT.

J is TRBJ1-1 and V is TRBV25-1; TRBD1 matches at 7 bases. From germline, CDR1 is MGHDK and CDR2 SYGVNS. V was pared by 5 bases and J by 5 bases, with 20 bases of the junction left unmatched. This CDR3 is built from 18 residues. The CDR3 nucleotides read TGTGCCAGCAGTCCTGGGCGTTGGACAGGTATACCGTCTACTGAAGCTTTCTTT. Translated, it gives CASSPGRWTGIPSTEAFF.

In regard to this clone: In the same sample, other DNA sequences code for this CDR3. The gene calls are TRBV12-3 or TRBV12-4 and TRBJ1-1; D ambiguous. Trimming removed 6 bases at V and 0 bases at J, with 8 bases between. The CDR3 is 13 residues long. CDR3 coding DNA: TGTGCCAGCAGCCTAGGAATGAACACTGAAGCTTTCTTT. Translation gives CASSLGMNTEAFF.

This sequence joins TRBV6-2 or TRBV6-3 and TRBJ1-2, with a possible D match to TRBD1 (5 bases). CDR3 length equals 17 residues. CDR1 is MNHEY and CDR2 is SVGEGT in the germline V gene. Trimming cost V 2 bases and J 3 bases, with 19 bases left between them. Written as DNA, the CDR3 is TGTGCCAGCAGTTACCAGGCAGCCTACTCGGGGGACTATGGCTACACCTTC. Protein product: CASSYQAAYSGDYGYTF.

V is TRBV6-2 or TRBV6-3 and J is TRBJ1-1, with D possibly being TRBD1 (5 bases). V was pared by 4 bases and J by 13 bases, with 28 bases between. Germline CDR1 and CDR2: MNHEY and SVGEGT. The length of the CDR3 is 16 residues. The chain's CDR3 is CASSSHLLIQAWLVFF. For the CDR3, the DNA is TGTGCCAGCAGTTCCCACCTCCTCATACAGGCATGGTTGGTTTTCTTT.